Presented here are 19 T cell receptor beta chains from one specimen sequenced in a study of cytomegalovirus exposure and HLA in healthy donors. The PCR ran on 60 Vbeta and 13 Jbeta primers. TCRdb's table, derived via immunoSEQ multiplex PCR, lists solely in-frame clones and lacks some. The sample shows 75,000 to 100,000 clones, around 64% of them seen only once. The sequenced sample consisted of PBMCs. These receptor sequences come from a man aged 60 to 75 in good health and CMV-seronegative.

The rearrangement links TRBV19 to TRBJ2-1, with D perhaps matching TRBD2 (5 bases). The CDR3 sequence is 15 residues long. Trimming took 1 base from V and 4 from J, leaving 11 bases between them. Germline V CDR1 and CDR2: LNHDA, SQIVND (reference sequence). CDR3 sequence (DNA): TGTGCCAGTAGTATAGCCGAGCGGATATACAATGAGCAGTTCTTC. Encoded protein: CASSIAERIYNEQFF.

Notes on this clone: A junction end diverges from the germline sequence, so it may reflect a read error. The CDR3 DNA reads as TGTTCCAGCGCTTGGGGCGAAGGAGCTTTCTTT. Its translation is CSSAWGEGAFF. The chain combines TRBV7-9 with TRBJ1-1; D may be TRBD1 (5 bases). In germline, CDR1 is SEHNR, CDR2 FQNEAQ (reference sequence). This CDR3 contains 11 residues.

This sequence joins TRBV5-4 and TRBJ2-5; D is uncertain. Germline V gene lookup returns CDR1 SGHNT and CDR2 YYREEE (reference sequence). This CDR3 spans 15 amino acids. The V end was cut by 2 bases, the J end by 1 base, with 12 bases between. The CDR3 loop is CASSFPDFGQETQYF. As DNA, the CDR3 is TGTGCCAGCAGCTTTCCCGATTTCGGCCAAGAGACCCAGTACTTC.

This clone was observed a single time. The rearrangement links TRBV18 to TRBJ2-3; TRBD2 aligns across 8 bases. The V and J ends lost 8 bases and 1 base, in that order; junction bases with no gene match: 14. This CDR3 spans 17 amino acids. Germline assignment: CDR1 KGHSH and CDR2 LQKENI. The CDR3 DNA reads as TGTGCCAGCCTGGATATTATGTTAGCGGGACGCACAGATACGCAGTATTTT. It is translated as CASLDIMLAGRTDTQYF.

This clone appeared once. V usage is TRBV11-3 and J usage is TRBJ1-3; 12 nucleotides align to TRBD1. CDR1 is SGHNT and CDR2 is YENEEA in the germline V gene. The CDR3 covers 17 residues. V was clipped by 4 bases and J by 1 base; unmatched bases: 5. The CDR3 nucleotides read TGTGCCAGCAGCTCCAGGGACAGGGGGCTTTCTGGAAACACCATATATTTT. This codes for CASSSRDRGLSGNTIYF.

For this clone: Germline is not matched at one junction end, which may reflect a read error. J is TRBJ1-1 and V is TRBV10-3; D call uncertain. The length of the CDR3 is 13 residues. Germline V CDR1 and CDR2: ENHRY, SYGVKD. In DNA, the CDR3 is TGTGCCAGCAGTTACGAGGTGAACACTGAAGCTTTCTTT. This translates into CASSYEVNTEAFF.

The table lists this clone with a few counts. The V and J genes are TRBV11-3 and TRBJ2-1; 15 nucleotides agree with TRBD2. Trimming at V came to 0 bases and at J to 5 bases, leaving 5 bases not matched to a gene. CDR1 and CDR2 (germline): SGHNT, YENEEA. CDR3 length equals 18 residues. CDR3 region: CASSLDGLAGGPHNEQFF. CDR3 nucleotide sequence: TGTGCCAGCAGCTTAGACGGACTAGCGGGAGGGCCTCACAATGAGCAGTTCTTC.

CDR3 protein: CAISGGTSGRQETQYF. In nucleotides, the CDR3 is TGTGCCATCAGTGGCGGGACTAGCGGGAGGCAAGAGACCCAGTACTTC. The J gene is TRBJ2-5, the V gene TRBV10-3; 15 bases match TRBD2. CDR1 is ENHRY and CDR2 is SYGVKD in the germline V gene. There are 16 residues in the CDR3. The V segment lost 4 bases and the J segment 2 bases; nucleotides outside the gene matches: 2.

The J gene is TRBJ2-7, the V gene TRBV5-4; 8 bases match TRBD2. J was trimmed by 3 bases and V by 6 bases; bases with no gene match: 5. The CDR3 loop spans 13 amino acids. Germline-derived CDR1 and CDR2 are SGHNT and YYREEE (reference sequence). CDR3 bases: TGTGCCAGCAAAAACGGGGGGGACTACGAGCAGTACTTC. It encodes CASKNGGDYEQYF.

The chain couples TRBV7-2 to TRBJ2-7; 8 nucleotides line up with TRBD2. Germline trimming cut 1 base from V and 0 bases from J; bases unmatched to any gene: 14. The germline V gene has CDR1 SGHTA and CDR2 FQGNSA. The CDR3 is 19 residues long. CDR3 protein: CASSLGTGLVLRSSYEQYF. CDR3 coding DNA: TGTGCCAGCAGCTTAGGTACGGGACTAGTCTTGAGGAGCTCCTACGAGCAGTACTTC.

This clone was counted a few times. CDR3 sequence reads: CASSPALADNNEQFF. The DNA for the CDR3 is TGTGCCAGCTCACCGGCACTAGCGGATAACAATGAGCAGTTCTTC. The chain combines TRBV18 with TRBJ2-1; 8 bases fit TRBD2. The germline V gene has CDR1 KGHSH and CDR2 LQKENI. CDR3 length: 15 residues. Losses at the gene ends were 3 bases for V and 5 bases for J; bases not matched to a gene: 6.

The V call is TRBV19, the J call TRBJ2-3, with 8 bases aligning to TRBD1. V dropped 10 bases and J dropped 2; count of bases not matched to a gene: 5. The CDR3 totals 13 residues. Germline V gene data show CDR1 as LNHDA and CDR2 as SQIVND (reference sequence). As DNA, the CDR3 is TGTGCCACCACGGACAGGGTCACAGATACGCAGTATTTT. Its translation: CATTDRVTDTQYF.

V gene TRBV7-2 combines with J gene TRBJ1-5; perhaps TRBD1 as D (5 bases). In germline, CDR1 is SGHTA, CDR2 FQGNSA. The germline V and J ends were trimmed by 2 bases and 0 bases, with 8 bases remaining between them. This CDR3 has 15 amino acids. CDR3 in amino acids: CASSLRTPSNQPQHF. The CDR3 region has the DNA TGTGCCAGCAGCTTACGGACACCTAGCAATCAGCCCCAGCATTTT.

V gene TRBV7-3 combines with J gene TRBJ2-7; tentatively, D is TRBD1 (6 bases). This CDR3 has 13 residues. V was clipped by 4 bases and J by 6 bases, with 13 bases between them. Germline CDR1 reads SGHTA; CDR2 reads FQGTGA. The CDR3 protein is CASSSATGLEQYF. The CDR3 DNA follows: TGTGCCAGCAGCTCCGCAACAGGGCTCGAGCAGTACTTC.

The genes are TRBV14 and TRBJ1-3, with unresolved D. Germline V gene sequence: CDR1 SGHDN, CDR2 FVKESK. Trimming shortened V by 3 bases and J by 0 bases, and 9 bases separated the two germline ends. The CDR3 contains 15 residues. The chain's CDR3 is CASSHLRGSGNTIYF. The CDR3 nucleotides read TGTGCCAGCAGCCATCTACGGGGCTCTGGAAACACCATATATTTT.

Concerning this clone itself: One end of the junction fails to match germline, which may point to a read error. Other DNA sequences from this sample encode an identical CDR3 as well. This chain uses TRBV5-1 with TRBJ1-1; 7 bases agree with TRBD1. Germline V gives CDR1 SGHRS, CDR2 YFSETQ. This CDR3 has 14 residues. CDR3 amino acids: CASHTTRGNTEAFF. CDR3 nucleotide sequence: TGCGCCAGCCATACTACCAGGGGGAACACTGAGGCTTTCTTT. Variable domain in full (rest from reference TRBV5-1 and TRBJ1-1): KAGVTQTPRYLIKTRGQQVTLSCSPISGHRSVSWYQQTPGQGLQFLFEYFSETQRNKGNFPGRFSGRQFSNSRSEMNVSTLELGDSALYLCASHTTRGNTEAFFGQGTRLTVV.

V usage is TRBV6-1 and J usage is TRBJ1-3, with 9 bases aligning to TRBD1. CDR3 size: 15 residues. From germline, CDR1 is MNHNS and CDR2 SASEGT. Unmatched junction bases numbered 7, after V lost 1 base and J lost 9 bases. The DNA for the CDR3 is TGTGCCAGCAGTGAAGATGGGACAGGGTCCGTCACCATATATTTT. This sequence encodes CASSEDGTGSVTIYF.

This clone was recorded a few times. The J gene is TRBJ2-2, the V gene TRBV15, with TRBD1 matching over 8 bases. Germline trimming cut 3 bases from V and 6 bases from J; bases unmatched to any gene: 9. This CDR3 comprises 16 residues. Germline CDR1 LNHNV, CDR2 YYDKDF (reference sequence). The CDR3 DNA reads as TGTGCCACCAGCAGGCCGGGACAGGACCGCCCCGGGGAGCTGTTTTTT. Translation: CATSRPGQDRPGELFF.

The CDR3 nucleotides are TGTGCCAGTAGTCAGGCAGAAACCCGCACAGATACGCAGTATTTT. Amino acid sequence: CASSQAETRTDTQYF. The chain combines TRBV19 with TRBJ2-3, with unresolved D. CDR1 is LNHDA, CDR2 SQIVND, per germline (reference sequence). The CDR3 covers 15 residues. The V end lost 5 bases, the J end lost 1 base, and 13 bases lay between the germline ends.